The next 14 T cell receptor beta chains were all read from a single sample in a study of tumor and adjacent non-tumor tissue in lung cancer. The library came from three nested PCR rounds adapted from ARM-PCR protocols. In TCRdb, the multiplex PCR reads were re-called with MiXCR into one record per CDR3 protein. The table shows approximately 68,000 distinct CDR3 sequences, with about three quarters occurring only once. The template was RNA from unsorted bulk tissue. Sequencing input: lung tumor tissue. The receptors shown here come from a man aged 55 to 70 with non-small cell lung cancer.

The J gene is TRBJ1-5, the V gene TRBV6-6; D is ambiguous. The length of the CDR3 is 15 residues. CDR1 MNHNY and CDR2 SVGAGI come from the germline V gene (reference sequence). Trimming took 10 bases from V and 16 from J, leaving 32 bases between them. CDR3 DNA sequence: TGTGCCACTAAGGGAGGGATTCGGAGCAATCGGCCCCGACATTTT. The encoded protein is CATKGGIRSNRPRHF.

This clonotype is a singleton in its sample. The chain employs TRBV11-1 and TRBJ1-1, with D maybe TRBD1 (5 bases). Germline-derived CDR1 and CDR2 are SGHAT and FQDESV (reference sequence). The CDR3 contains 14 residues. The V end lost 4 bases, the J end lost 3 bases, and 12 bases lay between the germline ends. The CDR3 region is CASSSDIYDTEAFF. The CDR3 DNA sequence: TGTGCCAGCAGCTCGGACATATATGACACTGAAGCTTTCTTT.

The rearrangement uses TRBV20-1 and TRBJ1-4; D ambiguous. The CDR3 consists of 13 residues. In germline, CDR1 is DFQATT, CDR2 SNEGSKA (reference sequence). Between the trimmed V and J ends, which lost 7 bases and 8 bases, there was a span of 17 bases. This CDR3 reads CSVRSNSEEKLFF. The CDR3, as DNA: TGCAGTGTTAGGTCAAACTCGGAGGAAAAACTGTTTTTT.

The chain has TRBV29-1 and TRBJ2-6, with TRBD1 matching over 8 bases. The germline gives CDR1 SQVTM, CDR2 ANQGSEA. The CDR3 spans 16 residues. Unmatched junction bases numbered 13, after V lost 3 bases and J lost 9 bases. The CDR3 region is CSVDRGRGSWVNVLTF. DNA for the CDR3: TGCAGCGTTGACAGGGGGCGAGGGTCCTGGGTCAACGTCCTGACTTTC.

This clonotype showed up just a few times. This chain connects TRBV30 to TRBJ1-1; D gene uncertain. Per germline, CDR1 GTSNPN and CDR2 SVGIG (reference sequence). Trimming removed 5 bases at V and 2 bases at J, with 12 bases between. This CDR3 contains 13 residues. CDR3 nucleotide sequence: TGTGCCTGGGTACGGGGAACAAACACTGAAGCTTTCTTT. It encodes CAWVRGTNTEAFF. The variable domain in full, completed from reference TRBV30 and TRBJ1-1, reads SQTIHQWPATLVQPVGSPLSLECTVEGTSNPNLYWYRQAAGRGLQLLFYSVGIGQISSEVPQNLSASRPQDRQFILSSKKLLLSDSGFYLCAWVRGTNTEAFFGQGTRLTVV.

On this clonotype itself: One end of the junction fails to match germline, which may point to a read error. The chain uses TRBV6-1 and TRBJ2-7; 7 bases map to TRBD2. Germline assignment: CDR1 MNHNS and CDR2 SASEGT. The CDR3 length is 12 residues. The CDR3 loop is CASSEGDYEQHF. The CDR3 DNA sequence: TGTGCCAGCAGTGAAGGGGACTACGAGCAGCACTTC.

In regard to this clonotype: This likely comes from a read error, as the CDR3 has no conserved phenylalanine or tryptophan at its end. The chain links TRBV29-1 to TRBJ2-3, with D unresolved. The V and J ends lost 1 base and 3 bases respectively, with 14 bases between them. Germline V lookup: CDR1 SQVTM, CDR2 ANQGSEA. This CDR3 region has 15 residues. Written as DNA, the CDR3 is TGCAGCGTTGAAGGATCGGGTACAACGACAGATACGCAGTATTAT. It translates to CSVEGSGTTTDTQYY.

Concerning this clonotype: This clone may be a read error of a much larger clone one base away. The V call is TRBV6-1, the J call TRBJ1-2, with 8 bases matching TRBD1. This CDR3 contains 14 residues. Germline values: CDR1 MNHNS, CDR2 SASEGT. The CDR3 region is CASSGDRGGYGNTF. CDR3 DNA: TGTGCCAGCAGTGGAGACAGGGGAGGATATGGCAACACCTTC.

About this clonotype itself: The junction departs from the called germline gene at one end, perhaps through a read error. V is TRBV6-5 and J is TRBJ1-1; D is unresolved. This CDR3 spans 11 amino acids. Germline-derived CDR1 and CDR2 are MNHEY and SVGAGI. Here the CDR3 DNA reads TGTGTCAGCAGGACGAAAAATGAAGCTTTCTTT. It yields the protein CVSRTKNEAFF.

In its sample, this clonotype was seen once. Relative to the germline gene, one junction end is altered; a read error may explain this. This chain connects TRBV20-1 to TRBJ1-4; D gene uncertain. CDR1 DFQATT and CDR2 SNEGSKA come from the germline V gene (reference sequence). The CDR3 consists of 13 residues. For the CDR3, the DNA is TGCAGTGCTAAGGCGGCCCCTAATGAAAAACTGTTTTTC. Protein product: CSAKAAPNEKLFF.

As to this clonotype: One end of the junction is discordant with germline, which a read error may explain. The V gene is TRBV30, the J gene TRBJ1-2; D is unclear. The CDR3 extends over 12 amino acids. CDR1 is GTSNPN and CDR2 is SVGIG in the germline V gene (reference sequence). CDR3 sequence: CAWTLRDYGHTF. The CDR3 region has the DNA TGTGCCTGGACGCTGAGAGACTATGGCCACACCTTC.

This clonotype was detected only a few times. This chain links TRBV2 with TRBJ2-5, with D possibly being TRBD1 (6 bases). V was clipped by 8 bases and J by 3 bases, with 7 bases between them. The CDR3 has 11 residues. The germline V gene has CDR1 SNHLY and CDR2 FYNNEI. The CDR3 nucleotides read TGTGCCAGCGGGGGCGAAGAGACCCAGTACTTC. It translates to CASGGEETQYF.

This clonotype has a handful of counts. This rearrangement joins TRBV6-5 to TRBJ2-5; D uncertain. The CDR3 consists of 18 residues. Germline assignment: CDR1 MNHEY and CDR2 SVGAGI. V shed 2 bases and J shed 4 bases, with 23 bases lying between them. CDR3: CASSYLRKTGSKRETQYF. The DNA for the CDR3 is TGTGCCAGCAGTTACCTTAGAAAGACTGGGTCAAAACGAGAGACCCAGTACTTC.

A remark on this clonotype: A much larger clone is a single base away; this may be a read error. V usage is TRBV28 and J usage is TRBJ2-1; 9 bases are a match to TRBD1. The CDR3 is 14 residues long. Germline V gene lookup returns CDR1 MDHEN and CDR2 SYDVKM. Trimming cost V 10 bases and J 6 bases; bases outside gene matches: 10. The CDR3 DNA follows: TGTGCCACAAAACGGGACAGGGTAGGCAATGAGCAGTTCTTC. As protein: CATKRDRVGNEQFF.